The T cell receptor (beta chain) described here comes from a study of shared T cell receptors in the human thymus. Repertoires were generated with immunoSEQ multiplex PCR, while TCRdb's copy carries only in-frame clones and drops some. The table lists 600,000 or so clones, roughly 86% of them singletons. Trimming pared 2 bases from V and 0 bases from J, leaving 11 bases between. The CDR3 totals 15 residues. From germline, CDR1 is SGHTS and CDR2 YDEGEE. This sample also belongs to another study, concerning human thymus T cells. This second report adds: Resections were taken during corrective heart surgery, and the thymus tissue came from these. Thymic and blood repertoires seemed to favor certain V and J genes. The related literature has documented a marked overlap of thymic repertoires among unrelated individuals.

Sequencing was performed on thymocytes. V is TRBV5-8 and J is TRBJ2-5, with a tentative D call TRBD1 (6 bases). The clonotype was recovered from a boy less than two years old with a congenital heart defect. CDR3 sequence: CASSLNRVYQETQYF. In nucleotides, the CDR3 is TGTGCCAGCAGCTTAAACAGGGTCTACCAAGAGACCCAGTACTTC.